The 3 T cell receptor beta chains below come from one sample, sequenced in a study of spatial heterogeneity in lung cancer. General study findings and limits: Intratumoral expanded alpha and beta TCR counts were found to track tumor mutation counts.

The time point here: sample taken at primary tumor resection. The antigens these receptors bind are not known. Each CDR3 protein is one row after TCRdb ran MiXCR on the 5' RACE reads. The sample consists of over 10,000 distinct CDR3 sequences, about 6% of them appearing once. Sequences were derived from lung tumor tissue, sampled at surgery. Receptor source: a female donor with early-stage non-small cell lung cancer.

This clonotype was detected a few times. Being off target in a library aimed at alpha chains, this beta chain has a size of little meaning. The chain has TRBV12-3 or TRBV12-4 and TRBJ2-3, with D unresolved. V was cut by 3 bases and J by 0 bases, with 7 bases left in between. This CDR3 is built from 14 residues. The CDR3 loop reads CASSLGGSTDTQYF. The CDR3 DNA follows: TGTGCCAGCAGTTTGGGTGGGAGCACAGATACGCAGTATTTT.

This clonotype was counted ten times or more. A junction end diverges from the germline sequence, so it may reflect a read error. Because this beta chain is a stray read in a library intended to capture alpha chains, its abundance should not be given much weight. The genes are TRBV3-1 and TRBJ2-3, with a tentative D call TRBD2 (6 bases). Per the germline V gene, CDR1 is LGHDT and CDR2 is YNNKEL (reference sequence). The CDR3 consists of 15 residues. CDR3 sequence: CASSPTTPRQGGVHF. CDR3 nucleotide sequence: TGTGCCAGCAGCCCTACAACCCCTCGTCAGGGAGGTGTGCATTTT.

This clonotype showed up many times. This beta chain lies outside the target of a library built for alpha chains; its clone size means little. The chain employs TRBV7-2 and TRBJ2-3; no clear D. This CDR3 spans 11 amino acids. V was pared by 5 bases and J by 6 bases, with 6 bases between. In germline, CDR1 is SGHTA, CDR2 FQGNSA. CDR3 residues: CASSVGDTQYF. The CDR3 coding sequence is TGTGCCAGCAGCGTGGGTGATACGCAGTATTTT.